This TCR beta chain was documented in a study of T cell changes during pregnancy in multiple sclerosis. The CDR3 spans 15 residues. CDR1 SGHKS and CDR2 YYEKEE come from the germline V gene (reference sequence). J was trimmed by 7 bases and V by 1 base; bases with no gene match: 6. Generated by immunoSEQ multiplex PCR, the TCRdb table keeps only in-frame clones and is missing some. The sample has some 40,000 clones, roughly 90% seen once; the top ten hold about 0.57%. This specimen was CD4+ T cells from peripheral blood mononuclear cells, taken before pregnancy. The origin of this receptor is a female donor with multiple sclerosis, enrolled in a pregnancy study. This chain uses TRBV5-5 with TRBJ2-2; 8 bases match TRBD1. CDR3 coding DNA: TGTGCCAGCAGCTTGACAGGGGGACGGATCGGGGAGCTGTTTTTT. It translates to CASSLTGGRIGELFF.